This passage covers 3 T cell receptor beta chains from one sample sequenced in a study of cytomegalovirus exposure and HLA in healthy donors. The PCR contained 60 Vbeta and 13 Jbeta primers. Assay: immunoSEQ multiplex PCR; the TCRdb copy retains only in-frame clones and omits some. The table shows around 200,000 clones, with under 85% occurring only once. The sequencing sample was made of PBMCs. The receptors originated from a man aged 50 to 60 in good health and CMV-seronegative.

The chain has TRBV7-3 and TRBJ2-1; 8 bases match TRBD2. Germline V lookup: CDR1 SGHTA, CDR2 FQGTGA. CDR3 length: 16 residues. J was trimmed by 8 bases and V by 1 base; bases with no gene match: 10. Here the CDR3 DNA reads TGTGCCAGCAGCTTAAGTTTGTCGGGAGGGCCGGATGAGCAGTTCTTC. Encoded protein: CASSLSLSGGPDEQFF.

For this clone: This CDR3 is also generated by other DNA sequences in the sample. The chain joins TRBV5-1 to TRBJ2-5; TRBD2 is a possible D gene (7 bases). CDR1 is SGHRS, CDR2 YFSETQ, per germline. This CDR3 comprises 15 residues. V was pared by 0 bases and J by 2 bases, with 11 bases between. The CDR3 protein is CASSLEGGGQETQYF. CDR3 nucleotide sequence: TGCGCCAGCAGCTTGGAGGGAGGGGGGCAAGAGACCCAGTACTTC.

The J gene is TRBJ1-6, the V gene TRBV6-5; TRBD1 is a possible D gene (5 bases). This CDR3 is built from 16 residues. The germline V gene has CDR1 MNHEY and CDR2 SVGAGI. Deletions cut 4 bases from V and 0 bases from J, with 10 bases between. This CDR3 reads CASSFDSLSYNSPLHF. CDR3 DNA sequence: TGTGCCAGCAGTTTTGACAGCCTCTCCTATAATTCACCCCTCCACTTT.